This TCR beta chain originates from a study of CD8 T cells in Susac syndrome. A note on this clonotype: Its specificity is unknown.

Sequencing of TCR beta drew on CD8+ and CD4+ T cells from blood. TEMRA cells were FACS-enriched, unlike CD8+ and CD4+ T cells, which were negatively isolated. CDR1 is MGHRA and CDR2 is YSYEKL in the germline V gene. V lost 6 bases to trimming and J lost 5 bases; unmatched junction nucleotides: 8. This CDR3 comprises 16 residues. RNA totalling about 0.45 to 1 ug underwent reverse transcription with random hexamers. Coverage of TCR beta CDR3 amplification by immunoSEQ multiplex PCR extended to 54 Vbeta and 13 Jbeta. TCRdb redid the calling of the immunoSEQ multiplex PCR reads with MiXCR, one entry per CDR3 protein. The data show fewer than 150,000 distinct CDR3 sequences, roughly 96% seen once. Study-level results: That the number of individuals in its TCR sequencing and HLA analysis was relatively small was acknowledged by the study.

The genes are TRBV4-1 and TRBJ2-2, with TRBD1 identical over 11 bases. The clonotype comes from a human donor in good health. Specimen: CD4+ T cells from PBMCs. The CDR3 coding sequence is TGCGCCAGCAGAGGCGGACAGGGGGCGGGTACCGGGGAGCTGTTTTTT. Protein product: CASRGGQGAGTGELFF.